These T cell receptor beta chains were read from a single sample in a study of HIV-infected patients and healthy controls. Each CDR3 protein gets one entry after TCRdb re-called the 5' RACE reads with MiXCR. The sample includes under 4,000 distinct CDR3 sequences, about 20% of them seen just once. The starting material was blood, obtained before antiretroviral therapy. Receptors originate from an adult with HIV infection. CDR3s include the opening cysteine and the closing phenylalanine or tryptophan. D genes are given only for firm matches. Where a row states a size, it is once, few, many or the class of an expanded clone; other rows omit it.

clone_size: medium-sized; d_call: TRBD1; j_call: TRBJ1-1; v_call: TRBV6-2/TRBV6-3; cdr3_aa: CASSRTGEFDEAFF; cdr3_nt: TGTGCCAGCAGCCGGACAGGGGAGTTTGATGAAGCTTTCTTT
clone_size: medium-sized; d_call: -; j_call: TRBJ1-1; v_call: TRBV18; cdr3_aa: CASSPLRNTEAFF; cdr3_nt: TGTGCCAGCTCACCACTCAGAAACACTGAAGCTTTCTTT
clone_size: -; d_call: -; j_call: TRBJ1-1; v_call: TRBV4-1; cdr3_aa: CASSQVEGGTEAFF; cdr3_nt: TGCGCCAGCAGCCAAGTCGAGGGTGGCACTGAAGCTTTCTTT
clone_size: medium-sized; d_call: -; j_call: TRBJ2-7; v_call: TRBV7-7; cdr3_aa: CASSPDSREQYF; cdr3_nt: TGTGCTAGCAGCCCCGACAGCCGCGAGCAGTACTTC
clone_size: large; d_call: TRBD1; j_call: TRBJ2-7; v_call: TRBV6-5; cdr3_aa: CASSLPARPGQGAYEQYF; cdr3_nt: TGTGCCAGCAGTCTACCCGCCCGTCCGGGACAGGGGGCCTACGAGCAGTACTTC
clone_size: medium-sized; d_call: TRBD2; j_call: TRBJ2-5; v_call: TRBV10-2; cdr3_aa: CASKPTSGSQETQYF; cdr3_nt: TGCGCCAGCAAGCCGACTAGCGGGAGTCAAGAGACCCAGTACTTC
clone_size: -; d_call: -; j_call: TRBJ2-3; v_call: TRBV6-1; cdr3_aa: CASSEGFGTGSTDTQYF; cdr3_nt: TGTGCCAGCAGTGAGGGCTTCGGAACAGGTTCCACAGATACGCAGTATTTT
clone_size: medium-sized; d_call: -; j_call: TRBJ1-5; v_call: TRBV20-1; cdr3_aa: CSASLDLTSDQPQHF; cdr3_nt: TGCAGTGCTAGCCTGGACCTAACTTCGGATCAGCCCCAGCATTTT
clone_size: medium-sized; d_call: TRBD1; j_call: TRBJ2-7; v_call: TRBV5-6; cdr3_aa: CASSDGQGGPYEQYF; cdr3_nt: TGTGCCAGCAGCGATGGACAGGGTGGACCCTACGAGCAGTACTTC
clone_size: medium-sized; d_call: -; j_call: TRBJ2-1; v_call: TRBV7-3; cdr3_aa: CASSLMASATYNEQFF; cdr3_nt: TGTGCCAGCAGCTTAATGGCTAGCGCGACCTACAATGAGCAGTTCTTC
clone_size: few; d_call: -; j_call: TRBJ1-5; v_call: TRBV29-1; cdr3_aa: CSVAWGSDSNQPQHF; cdr3_nt: TGCAGCGTTGCATGGGGATCCGATAGCAATCAGCCCCAGCATTTT